This T cell receptor beta chain originates from a study of T cells in Graves' hyperthyroidism and ophthalmopathy. Lactation, pregnancy, other autoimmune disease or uncontrolled infection excluded patients. The PBMCs were taken from around 9 ml of fresh peripheral blood. The ends lost 3 bases at V and 2 bases at J; junction bases unmatched: 6. Germline loops: CDR1 LGHDT, CDR2 YNNKEL (reference sequence). The CDR3 covers 18 residues. TCR beta CDR3 sequences were amplified from RNA transcripts. HTBI primers were the set used in a first-round RT-PCR of the TCR CDR3. TCRdb re-analysed the multiplex PCR reads in MiXCR, keeping a single row per CDR3 protein. The sample records hundreds of thousands of distinct CDR3 sequences, 12% to 15% being singletons.

The sequence came from a woman in her thirties or forties with Graves' hyperthyroidism. V is TRBV3-1 and J is TRBJ2-3; 15 nucleotides line up with TRBD2. Sequenced input: blood. CDR3 region: CASSHPGLAGGNTDTQYF. The CDR3, as DNA: TGTGCCAGCAGCCATCCGGGACTAGCGGGAGGAAACACAGATACGCAGTATTTT.